Presented here are 25 T cell receptor beta chains from one specimen sequenced in a study of cytomegalovirus exposure and HLA in healthy donors. Researchers ran the PCR with 60 Vbeta and 13 Jbeta primers. Profiling relied on immunoSEQ multiplex PCR, and the TCRdb table lists in-frame clones only, not all of them. The sample contains under 250,000 clones, over 60% of which appear only once. The specimen was PBMCs. The receptors stem from a male donor in good health and CMV-seronegative.

The chain recombines TRBV5-1 with TRBJ2-5; 13 bases map to TRBD2. TRBJ2-7 matches the DNA end more closely, so the J call is doubtful. The CDR3 runs to 18 residues. The germline V gene has CDR1 SGHRS and CDR2 YFSETQ. The CDR3 sequence is CASSWGTSGITSPYEQYF. The DNA of the CDR3 is TGCGCCAGCAGCTGGGGGACTAGCGGGATCACCTCCCCTTACGAGCAGTACTTC.

This chain connects TRBV6-4 to TRBJ1-3; the D is unclear. There are 13 residues in the CDR3. V lost 3 bases, J lost 0 bases, and 3 bases lay in between. Germline V gives CDR1 MRHNA, CDR2 SNTAGT. Here the CDR3 DNA reads TGTGCCAGCAGTGAGAGCTCTGGAAACACCATATATTTT. Amino acid sequence: CASSESSGNTIYF.

The gene calls are TRBV27 and TRBJ2-5; 15 bases line up with TRBD2. This CDR3 has 16 residues. The germline V gene encodes CDR1 MNHEY and CDR2 SMNVEV (reference sequence). V dropped 6 bases and J dropped 11; count of bases not matched to a gene: 13. The chain's CDR3 is CASRVGGLAGGREQYF. The CDR3 DNA is TGTGCCAGCAGGGTAGGGGGACTAGCGGGAGGAAGAGAGCAGTACTTC.

This clone showed up just a few times. The chain couples TRBV27 to TRBJ1-5; TRBD1 is a possible D gene (6 bases). Trimming took off 3 bases at V and 4 bases at J, with 10 bases between the two ends. The CDR3 loop spans 14 amino acids. Germline CDR1 is MNHEY and CDR2 is SMNVEV (reference sequence). The CDR3 region has the DNA TGTGCCAGCAGTTTTATAACAGGGAATCAGCCCCAGCATTTT. Protein sequence: CASSFITGNQPQHF.

The chain joins TRBV6-5 to TRBJ2-7; a possible D gene is TRBD2 (5 bases). V lost 6 bases and J lost 0, with 12 bases in between. The CDR3 has 14 amino acids. The V gene's germline CDR1 is MNHEY and CDR2 SVGAGI. The CDR3 DNA reads TGTGCCAGCAGGTCTCCCGGGATCTCCTACGAGCAGTACTTC. Residues: CASRSPGISYEQYF.

This clone came up a few times. The chain is built from TRBV4-3 and TRBJ2-3; the match to TRBD2 covers 10 bases. The CDR3 is made up of 16 amino acids. Unmatched junction bases numbered 7, after V lost 1 base and J lost 6 bases. The germline CDR1 and CDR2 sequences are LGHNA and YSLEER. This chain's CDR3 is CASSQGTSGVLDTQYF. In DNA form, the CDR3 reads TGCGCCAGCAGCCAAGGGACTAGCGGAGTACTGGATACGCAGTATTTT.

The CDR3 loop reads CASSGGAGTSGERETQYF. The CDR3 region has the DNA TGTGCCAGCAGTGGAGGGGCCGGGACTAGCGGGGAGCGAGAGACCCAGTACTTC. The gene calls are TRBV6-1 and TRBJ2-5; 13 bases match TRBD2. The junction had 12 bases not matched to a gene; V was cut back by 4 bases and J by 4 bases. Looked up from germline, CDR1 is MNHNS and CDR2 is SASEGT. The CDR3 length is 18 residues.

In DNA, the CDR3 is TGCGCCAGCAGCAAGGGGACAGGAGAAGCCAAAAACATTCAGTACTTC. It is translated as CASSKGTGEAKNIQYF. J is TRBJ2-4 and V is TRBV5-1, with 8 nucleotides matching TRBD1. Looked up from germline, CDR1 is SGHRS and CDR2 is YFSETQ. The V and J ends lost 4 bases and 0 bases, in that order; junction bases with no gene match: 6. There are 16 residues in the CDR3.

V is TRBV2 and J is TRBJ1-3; D ambiguous. Germline lookup yields CDR1 SNHLY and CDR2 FYNNEI. V lost 3 bases to trimming and J lost 4 bases, with 7 bases between them. The CDR3 is 13 residues long. CDR3 sequence reads: CASSDRRGNTIYF. CDR3 nucleotide sequence: TGTGCCAGCAGTGACCGGAGGGGAAACACCATATATTTT.

The V call is TRBV5-6, the J call TRBJ1-4; D call uncertain. V shed 3 bases and J shed 0 bases, with 6 bases lying between them. The CDR3 spans 14 residues. Germline CDR1 SGHDT, CDR2 YYEEEE. DNA of the CDR3: TGTGCCAGCAGCTCTACAGCAACTAATGAAAAACTGTTTTTT. Translated, it gives CASSSTATNEKLFF.

The chain is built from TRBV5-8 and TRBJ1-5; 9 bases fit TRBD1. V lost 1 base to trimming and J lost 0 bases; unmatched junction nucleotides: 11. Germline V gene data show CDR1 as SGHTS and CDR2 as YDEGEE. The CDR3 runs to 19 residues. The CDR3 sequence is CASSLRVGQGHYSNQPQHF. CDR3 nucleotide sequence: TGTGCCAGCAGCTTGAGGGTGGGACAGGGACACTATAGCAATCAGCCCCAGCATTTT. Looking up the rest from reference TRBV5-8 and TRBJ1-5 gives the full variable domain: EAGVTQSPTHLIKTRGQQATLRCSPISGHTSVYWYQQALGLGLQFLLWYDEGEERNRGNFPPRFSGRQFPNYSSELNVNALELEDSALYLCASSLRVGQGHYSNQPQHFGDGTRLSIL.

The chain combines TRBV15 with TRBJ1-1, with TRBD1 matching 8 bases. J gave up 3 bases and V 4 bases, and 7 bases lay outside the gene matches. The CDR3 contains 15 residues. Germline lookup yields CDR1 LNHNV and CDR2 YYDKDF (reference sequence). The CDR3, as DNA: TGTGCCACCAGCAACTTACAGGGGGGGGACACTGAAGCTTTCTTT. It specifies CATSNLQGGDTEAFF.

The V call is TRBV7-2, the J call TRBJ1-1, with a weak D call TRBD1 (5 bases). CDR3 size: 14 residues. The germline V and J ends were trimmed by 1 base and 4 bases, with 10 bases remaining between them. Germline V gene data show CDR1 as SGHTA and CDR2 as FQGNSA. CDR3 sequence: CASSLEGEGTEAFF. The CDR3 DNA reads TGTGCCAGCAGCTTAGAAGGGGAGGGCACTGAAGCTTTCTTT.

The chain recombines TRBV5-1 with TRBJ1-4, with 9 bases matching TRBD1. The CDR3 contains 17 residues. J was trimmed by 2 bases and V by 2 bases; bases with no gene match: 7. The germline gives CDR1 SGHRS, CDR2 YFSETQ. The CDR3 coding sequence is TGCGCCAGCAGCTTCGCCGGGACAGGGTCCACTAATGAAAAACTGTTTTTT. Protein: CASSFAGTGSTNEKLFF.

This clone was seen only a few times. CDR3 protein: CASSPELIRGYTF. The CDR3, as DNA: TGTGCCAGCTCACCAGAGTTAATCAGGGGCTACACCTTC. This chain uses TRBV18 with TRBJ1-2; D is ambiguous. Germline V gene lookup returns CDR1 KGHSH and CDR2 LQKENI. V was trimmed by 2 bases and J by 8 bases, leaving 12 bases between them. This CDR3 comprises 13 residues.

This chain connects TRBV28 to TRBJ1-1; D remains unclear. V dropped 6 bases and J dropped 1 base, with 3 bases sitting between them. This CDR3 comprises 11 residues. The V gene's germline CDR1 is MDHEN and CDR2 SYDVKM. CDR3 DNA sequence: TGTGCCAGCAGCCGGAACACTGAAGCTTTCTTT. Translated: CASSRNTEAFF.

This clone turned up a few times. The rearrangement uses TRBV6-4 and TRBJ2-3, with 8 nucleotides matching TRBD2. The germline CDR1 and CDR2 sequences are MRHNA and SNTAGT. The CDR3 loop spans 16 amino acids. J was trimmed by 5 bases and V by 3 bases; bases with no gene match: 10. The CDR3 DNA sequence: TGTGCCAGCAGTGAGGGGGCGGGAGGCCCGATAGATACGCAGTATTTT. Translated, it gives CASSEGAGGPIDTQYF.

The rearrangement links TRBV19 to TRBJ1-2; 10 bases align to TRBD1. Germline loops: CDR1 LNHDA, CDR2 SQIVND (reference sequence). The CDR3 spans 13 residues. J was trimmed by 3 bases and V by 6 bases; bases with no gene match: 1. The CDR3 nucleotides are TGTGCCAGTAGGGGGACAGGGGACTATGGCTACACCTTC. This encodes CASRGTGDYGYTF.

J is TRBJ2-3 and V is TRBV6-5; D not resolved. In germline, CDR1 is MNHEY, CDR2 SVGAGI. CDR3 length equals 14 residues. V was trimmed by 2 bases and J by 0 bases, leaving 6 bases between them. Written as DNA, the CDR3 is TGTGCCAGCAGTTACCAGTATAGCACAGATACGCAGTATTTT. It is translated as CASSYQYSTDTQYF.

The V call is TRBV4-2, the J call TRBJ2-3, with a weak D call TRBD1 (6 bases). Trimming took off 3 bases at V and 1 base at J, with 23 bases between the two ends. The CDR3 runs 19 residues. Germline assignment: CDR1 LGHNA and CDR2 YNFKEQ. The CDR3 is CASSQRGFGAPERTDTQYF. The CDR3 DNA follows: TGTGCCAGCAGCCAGAGGGGGTTCGGAGCTCCCGAGCGCACAGATACGCAGTATTTT.

V and J are TRBV4-2 and TRBJ1-1; D ambiguous. Germline CDR1 reads LGHNA; CDR2 reads YNFKEQ. The CDR3 has 13 residues. V lost 0 bases and J lost 7, with 9 bases in between. CDR3 nucleotide sequence: TGTGCCAGCAGCCAAGATACGCAGGTTGAAGCTTTCTTT. Its translation is CASSQDTQVEAFF.

The chain employs TRBV28 and TRBJ2-5; 11 bases line up with TRBD2. Judging by the DNA end, TRBJ2-7 fits better; the J call may be wrong. CDR1 MDHEN and CDR2 SYDVKM come from the germline V gene. The CDR3 has 14 residues. In nucleotides, the CDR3 is TGTGCCAGCAGCCATGGACTAGCGGGCTACGAGCAGTACTTC. This gives the protein CASSHGLAGYEQYF.

This clone appeared a few times. The chain combines TRBV13 with TRBJ2-5, with 7 bases fitting TRBD2. CDR1 PRHDT and CDR2 FYEKMQ come from the germline V gene (reference sequence). Germline trimming cut 1 base from V and 0 bases from J; bases unmatched to any gene: 5. The CDR3 contains 16 residues. CDR3 sequence: CASSLERAGHQETQYF. The CDR3 nucleotides read TGTGCCAGCAGCTTAGAGCGAGCGGGGCACCAAGAGACCCAGTACTTC.

This chain links TRBV4-1 with TRBJ2-7; 8 bases map to TRBD1. V shed 3 bases, J shed 1 base, and the junction held 5 bases outside the gene matches. Germline-derived CDR1 and CDR2 are MGHRA and YSYEKL. The CDR3 runs 15 residues. The CDR3 nucleotides read TGCGCCAGCAGCCACGAAGGACAGGGTTCCTACGAGCAGTACTTC. Protein product: CASSHEGQGSYEQYF.

The V gene is TRBV19, the J gene TRBJ2-1, with 7 positions matching TRBD2. V lost 1 base and J lost 0; bases outside the gene matches: 12. The length of the CDR3 is 19 residues. In germline, CDR1 is LNHDA, CDR2 SQIVND (reference sequence). The CDR3 region is CASSIVSGWGGSSYNEQFF. CDR3 in DNA: TGTGCCAGTAGTATAGTCTCGGGATGGGGCGGGAGCTCCTACAATGAGCAGTTCTTC. Full variable domain (remainder filled in from reference TRBV19 and TRBJ2-1): DGGITQSPKYLFRKEGQNVTLSCEQNLNHDAMYWYRQDPGQGLRLIYYSQIVNDFQKGDIAEGYSVSREKKESFPLTVTSAQKNPTAFYLCASSIVSGWGGSSYNEQFFGPGTRLTVL.